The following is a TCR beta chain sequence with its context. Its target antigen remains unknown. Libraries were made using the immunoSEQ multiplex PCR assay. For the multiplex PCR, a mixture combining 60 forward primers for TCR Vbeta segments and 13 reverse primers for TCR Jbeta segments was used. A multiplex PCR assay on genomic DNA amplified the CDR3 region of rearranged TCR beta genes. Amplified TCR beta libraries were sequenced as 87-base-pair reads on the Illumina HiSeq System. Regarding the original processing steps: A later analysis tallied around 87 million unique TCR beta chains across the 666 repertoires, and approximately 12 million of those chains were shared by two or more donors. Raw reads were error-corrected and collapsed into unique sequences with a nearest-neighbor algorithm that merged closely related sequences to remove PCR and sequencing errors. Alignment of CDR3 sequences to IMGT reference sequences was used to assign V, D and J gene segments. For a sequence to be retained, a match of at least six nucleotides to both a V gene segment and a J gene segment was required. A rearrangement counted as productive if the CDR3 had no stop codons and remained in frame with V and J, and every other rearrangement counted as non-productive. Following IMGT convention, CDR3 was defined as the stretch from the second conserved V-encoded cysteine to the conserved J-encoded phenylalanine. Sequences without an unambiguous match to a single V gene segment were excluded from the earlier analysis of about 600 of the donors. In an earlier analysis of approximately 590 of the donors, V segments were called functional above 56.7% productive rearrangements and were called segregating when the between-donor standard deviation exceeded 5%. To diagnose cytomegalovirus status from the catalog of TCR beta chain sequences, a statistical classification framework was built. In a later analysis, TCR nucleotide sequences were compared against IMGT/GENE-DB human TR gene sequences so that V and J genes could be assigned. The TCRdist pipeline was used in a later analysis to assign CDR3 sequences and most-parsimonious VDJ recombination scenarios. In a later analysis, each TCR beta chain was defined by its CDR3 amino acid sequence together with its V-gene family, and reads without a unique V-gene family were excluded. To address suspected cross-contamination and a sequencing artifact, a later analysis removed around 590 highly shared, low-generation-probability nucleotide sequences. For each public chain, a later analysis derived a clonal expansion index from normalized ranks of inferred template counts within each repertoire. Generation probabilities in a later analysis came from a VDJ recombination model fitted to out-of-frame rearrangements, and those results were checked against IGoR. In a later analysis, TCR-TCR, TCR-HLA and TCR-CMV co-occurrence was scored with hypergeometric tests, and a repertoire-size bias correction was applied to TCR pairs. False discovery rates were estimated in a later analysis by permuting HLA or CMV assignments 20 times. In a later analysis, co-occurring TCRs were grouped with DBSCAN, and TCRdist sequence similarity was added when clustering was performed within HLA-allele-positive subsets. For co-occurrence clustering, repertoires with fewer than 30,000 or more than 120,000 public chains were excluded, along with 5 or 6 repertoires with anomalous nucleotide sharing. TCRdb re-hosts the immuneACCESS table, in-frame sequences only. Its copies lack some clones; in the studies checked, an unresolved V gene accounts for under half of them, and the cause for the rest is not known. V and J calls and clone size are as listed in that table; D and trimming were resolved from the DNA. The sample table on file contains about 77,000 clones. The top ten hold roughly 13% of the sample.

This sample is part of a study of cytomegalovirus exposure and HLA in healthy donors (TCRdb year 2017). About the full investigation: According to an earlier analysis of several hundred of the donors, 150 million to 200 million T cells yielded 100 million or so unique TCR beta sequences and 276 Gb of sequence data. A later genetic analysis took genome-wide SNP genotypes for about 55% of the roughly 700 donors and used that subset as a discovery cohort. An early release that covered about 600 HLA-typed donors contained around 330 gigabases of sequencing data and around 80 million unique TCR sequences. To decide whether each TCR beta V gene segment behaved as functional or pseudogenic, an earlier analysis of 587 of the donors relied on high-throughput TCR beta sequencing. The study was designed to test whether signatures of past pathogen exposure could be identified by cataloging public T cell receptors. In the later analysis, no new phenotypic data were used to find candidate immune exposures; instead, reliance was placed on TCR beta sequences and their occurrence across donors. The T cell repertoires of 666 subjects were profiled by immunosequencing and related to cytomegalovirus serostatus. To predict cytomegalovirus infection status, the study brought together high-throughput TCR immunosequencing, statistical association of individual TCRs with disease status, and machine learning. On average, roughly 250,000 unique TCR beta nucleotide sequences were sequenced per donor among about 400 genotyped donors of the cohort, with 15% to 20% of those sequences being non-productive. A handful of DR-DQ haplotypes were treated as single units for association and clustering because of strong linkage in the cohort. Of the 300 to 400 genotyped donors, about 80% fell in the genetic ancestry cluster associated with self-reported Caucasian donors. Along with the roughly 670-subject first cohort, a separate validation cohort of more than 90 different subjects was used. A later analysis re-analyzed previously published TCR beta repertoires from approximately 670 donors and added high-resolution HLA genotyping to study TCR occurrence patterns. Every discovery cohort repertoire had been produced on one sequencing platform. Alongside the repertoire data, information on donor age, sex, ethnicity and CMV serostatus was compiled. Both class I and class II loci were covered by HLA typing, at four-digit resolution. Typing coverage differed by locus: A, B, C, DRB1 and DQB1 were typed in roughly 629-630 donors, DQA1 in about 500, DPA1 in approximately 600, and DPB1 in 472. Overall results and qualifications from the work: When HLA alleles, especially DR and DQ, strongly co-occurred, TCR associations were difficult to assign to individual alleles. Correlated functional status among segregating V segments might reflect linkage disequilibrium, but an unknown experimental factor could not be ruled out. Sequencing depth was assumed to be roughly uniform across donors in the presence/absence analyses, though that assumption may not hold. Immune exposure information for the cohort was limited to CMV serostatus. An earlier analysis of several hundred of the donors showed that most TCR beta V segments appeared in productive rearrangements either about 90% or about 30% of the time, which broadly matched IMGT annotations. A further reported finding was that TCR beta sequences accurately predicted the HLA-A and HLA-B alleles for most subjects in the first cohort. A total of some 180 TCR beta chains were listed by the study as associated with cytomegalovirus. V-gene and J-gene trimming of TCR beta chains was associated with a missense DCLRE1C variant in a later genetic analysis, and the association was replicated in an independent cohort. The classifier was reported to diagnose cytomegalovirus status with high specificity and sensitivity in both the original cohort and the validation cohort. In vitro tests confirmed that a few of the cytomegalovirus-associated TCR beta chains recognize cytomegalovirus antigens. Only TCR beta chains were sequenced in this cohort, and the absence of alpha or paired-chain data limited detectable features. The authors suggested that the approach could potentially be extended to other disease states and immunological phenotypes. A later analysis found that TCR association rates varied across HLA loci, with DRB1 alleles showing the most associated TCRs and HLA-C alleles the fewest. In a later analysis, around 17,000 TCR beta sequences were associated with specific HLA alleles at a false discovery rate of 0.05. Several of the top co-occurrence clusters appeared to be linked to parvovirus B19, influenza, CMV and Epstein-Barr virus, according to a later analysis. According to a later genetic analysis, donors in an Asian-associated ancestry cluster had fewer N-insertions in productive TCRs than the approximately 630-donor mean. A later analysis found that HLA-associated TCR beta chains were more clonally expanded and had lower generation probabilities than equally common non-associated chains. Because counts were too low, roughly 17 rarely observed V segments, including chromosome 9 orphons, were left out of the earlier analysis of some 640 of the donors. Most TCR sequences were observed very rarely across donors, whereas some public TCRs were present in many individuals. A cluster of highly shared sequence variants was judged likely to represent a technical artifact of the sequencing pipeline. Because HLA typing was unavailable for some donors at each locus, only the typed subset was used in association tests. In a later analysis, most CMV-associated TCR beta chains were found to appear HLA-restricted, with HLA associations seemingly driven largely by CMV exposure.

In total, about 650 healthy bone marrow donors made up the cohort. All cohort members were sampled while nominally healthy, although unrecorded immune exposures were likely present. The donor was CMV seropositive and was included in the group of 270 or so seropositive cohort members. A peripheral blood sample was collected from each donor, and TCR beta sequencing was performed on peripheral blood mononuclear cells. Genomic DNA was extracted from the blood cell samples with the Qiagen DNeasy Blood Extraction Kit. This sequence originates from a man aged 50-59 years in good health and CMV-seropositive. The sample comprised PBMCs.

The nucleotide sequence reads TGTGCCTGGAGTGTGGCCAGGGGCACAGATACGCAGTATTTT. This gives the protein CAWSVARGTDTQYF. The rearrangement combines TRBV30 with TRBJ2-3; the best D guess is TRBD1, with 5 bases matching. As encoded in the germline V gene (reference sequence), CDR1 is GTSNPN while CDR2 is SVGIG. The V and J ends are trimmed by 0 bases and 1 base, leaving 8 bases between them. The CDR3 measures 14 amino acids from cysteine to phenylalanine. The DNA shown is the 42-base CDR3, in frame from base 1.